Each of the 6 T cell receptor beta chains below was sequenced from the same sample in a study of blood T cell repertoires in COVID-19. Profiled with immunoSEQ multiplex PCR; TCRdb holds only in-frame clones, not every one. This sample yields around 620,000 clones, of which 85% to 90% are seen a single time; about 0.24% belongs to the top ten. Sequencing used peripheral blood. These receptors originate from a woman between 18 and 29 years old with acute or convalescent COVID-19.

The chain couples TRBV15 to TRBJ2-3; D call uncertain. Germline-derived CDR1 and CDR2 are LNHNV and YYDKDF (reference sequence). The CDR3 loop spans 14 amino acids. V dropped 2 bases and J dropped 3 bases, with 9 bases sitting between them. The CDR3 protein is CATSRPPRTDTQYF. The CDR3 DNA reads as TGTGCCACCAGCAGACCCCCGCGGACAGATACGCAGTATTTT.

A single count supports this clone. The chain combines TRBV7-2 with TRBJ1-1; no clear D gene. This CDR3 spans 14 amino acids. Germline CDR1 is SGHTA and CDR2 is FQGNSA. V lost 0 bases, J lost 4 bases, and 9 bases lay in between. CDR3 sequence (DNA): TGTGCCAGCAGCTTAGCTTCGAGGATCACTGAAGCTTTCTTT. It translates to CASSLASRITEAFF.

J is TRBJ2-5 and V is TRBV7-2; 11 bases align to TRBD2. Germline V gene lookup returns CDR1 SGHTA and CDR2 FQGNSA. The trim removed 0 bases at V and 2 bases at J, leaving 5 bases unmatched. The CDR3 extends over 17 amino acids. The CDR3 DNA is TGTGCCAGCAGCTTAGCGGCTAGCGGGGGGCCACAAGAGACCCAGTACTTC. Translating gives CASSLAASGGPQETQYF.

The chain uses TRBV3-1 (or the pseudogene TRBV3-2) and TRBJ2-5, with D possibly being TRBD1 (5 bases). Deletions cut 5 bases from V and 5 bases from J, with 9 bases between. The CDR3 is 12 amino acids. Germline CDR1 LGHDT, CDR2 YNNKEL (reference sequence). The CDR3 protein is CASSGAGETQYF. The CDR3 nucleotides read TGTGCCAGCAGCGGGGCAGGGGAGACCCAGTACTTC.

This chain links TRBV5-1 with TRBJ2-7, with TRBD2 identical over 9 bases. After removal of 0 bases from V and 5 bases from J, the junction contained 18 bases not matched to a gene. Germline loops: CDR1 SGHRS, CDR2 YFSETQ. The CDR3 consists of 19 residues. CDR3 protein: CASSLADTKSGGLNDEQYF. The CDR3 bases are TGCGCCAGCAGCTTGGCGGACACCAAAAGCGGGGGGCTAAACGACGAGCAGTACTTC.

This clone was observed a single time. The genes are TRBV30 and TRBJ1-2, with a possible D match to TRBD1 (5 bases). Trimming left V 4 bases short and J 6 bases short, with 12 bases between. Germline CDR1 GTSNPN, CDR2 SVGIG (reference sequence). This CDR3 has 12 amino acids. As DNA, the CDR3 is TGTGCCTGGACTCGGGGAGGGGATGGCTACACCTTC. Translating it yields CAWTRGGDGYTF.